This T cell receptor beta chain appears in the sequencing data of a study of blood T cell repertoires in COVID-19 (dated by TCRdb to about 2020). Regarding the study in general: The collaborator samples originated in the United States, Italy and Spain and spanned the acute and convalescent phases of COVID-19. The prospective study material was composed of cDNA or gDNA derived from T cells, B-cell-depleted T cells, or PBMCs. The dataset comprised deeply sampled blood TCRbeta repertoires from subjects exposed to, actively infected with, or recovered from COVID-19. The repertoires were released in a freely available public database meant as a resource for research on the immune response to SARS-CoV-2. Samples came from the ongoing ImmuneRACE study (first 160 participants) plus 1,254 subjects from 6 global collaborators. Nearly every sample came with metadata listing a de-identified subject ID, COVID-19 status, age in years and sex. Where HLA class I and class II types were available, the types were taken from metadata supplied by the sample provider, not from assay-based typing. The full study reports these points: Clinical and demographic metadata were provided uncurated, with the amount varying by source and participant.

Collaborating institutions collected whole blood in K2EDTA tubes following their own protocols. Collaborator samples were shipped for TCRbeta analysis as frozen whole blood, isolated PBMCs, or DNA extracted from either sample type. The immunoSEQ Assay, a bias-controlled multiplex PCR, was used to amplify TCRbeta CDR3 regions from genomic DNA. The authors' analysis ran thus. The number of nucleated cells in each sample was estimated from the amplification of reference gene primers within the assay. To quantify the absolute abundance of each unique TCRbeta CDR3 rearrangement, sequence reads were collapsed and filtered. For each sample, productive Simpson clonality was calculated as the square root of Simpson's diversity index across productive rearrangements. As stored in TCRdb, this immuneACCESS dataset retains in-frame rearrangements with V and J assigned. A fraction of the clones does not appear; measured against another copy, unresolved V genes explain less than half of the discrepancy, and the remainder lacks a known reason. Clone size and the V and J calls come from that table; the DNA yielded D and trimming. The sample includes about 100,000 clones, with approximately 93% observed a single time. The biggest ten clones account for approximately 2.2% of the sample.

As to this clone: This clone's antigen is unknown. No much larger clone exists at a distance of one base, and base qualities are not known.

The CDR3, cysteine through phenylalanine, is 16 amino acids long. The entry retains the CDR3 DNA only, 48 bases that are in frame from base 1. From the germline V gene, CDR1 is MNHEY and CDR2 is SVGAGI. Trimming takes 0 bases off V and 5 bases off J; junction bases not matched to a gene: 8. The TCR comes from a man over 45 with active COVID-19. Sequenced input: peripheral blood. The V and J genes are TRBV6-5 and TRBJ1-1, with 8 junctional bases fitting TRBD1. The nucleotide sequence reads as follows: TGTGCCAGCAGTTACTCGCGACAGGGGCGGAAAACTGAAGCTTTCTTT. The encoded protein is CASSYSRQGRKTEAFF.